One and the same sample provided the 32 T cell receptor beta chains below, sequenced in a study of PD-L1 blockade in urothelial cancer. Clones were sequenced by immunoSEQ multiplex PCR, and TCRdb holds only the in-frame ones, with some missing. Found here are approximately 100,000 clones, over 75% of them singletons; the top ten hold more than 2%. The sample consisted of PBMCs, taken around atezolizumab (anti-PD-L1) treatment. The receptor set was obtained from a man in his fifties with urothelial cancer.

This chain connects TRBV6-1 to TRBJ2-3, with D tentatively TRBD2 (5 bases). CDR3 length equals 15 residues. Trimming took off 1 base at V and 6 bases at J, with 14 bases between the two ends. Germline CDR1 MNHNS, CDR2 SASEGT. CDR3 region: CASSEGRLTLDTQYF. The CDR3 DNA sequence: TGTGCCAGCAGTGAAGGGAGGTTGACCCTTGATACGCAGTATTTT.

This chain connects TRBV7-6 to TRBJ2-2; 7 nucleotides align to TRBD1. The CDR3 is 18 residues long. From germline, CDR1 is SGHVS and CDR2 FNYEAQ. J lost 5 bases, V lost 2 bases, and 14 bases had no gene match. In nucleotides, the CDR3 is TGTGCCAGCAGCTTAAAACCCCTATTAGGGGGCGCAACCGGGGAGCTGTTTTTT. Encoded protein: CASSLKPLLGGATGELFF.

V is TRBV21-1 and J is TRBJ2-7; TRBD1 is the table's D call, not checked against the DNA. TRBV21-1 is listed as a pseudogene. This CDR3 is built from 13 residues. The chain's CDR3 is CASSKRGSYEQYF. The CDR3 DNA reads as TGTGCCAGCAGCAAAAGGGGGAGCTACGAGCAGTACTTC.

The gene calls are TRBV6-5 and TRBJ2-2; 7 nucleotides line up with TRBD1. V trimming: 6 bases; J trimming: 4 bases; junction bases outside the gene matches: 5. The germline gives CDR1 MNHEY, CDR2 SVGAGI. CDR3 size: 14 residues. In DNA form, the CDR3 reads TGTGCCAGCAGACGCACAGGGGCCACCGGGGAGCTGTTTTTT. This gives the protein CASRRTGATGELFF.

The genes are TRBV6-1 and TRBJ2-4; no firm D call. Germline loops: CDR1 MNHNS, CDR2 SASEGT. The CDR3 has 14 residues. V lost 4 bases, J lost 4 bases, and 11 bases lay in between. In DNA form, the CDR3 reads TGTGCCAGCAGTGGTGAGGTTATAAAAAACATTCAGTACTTC. It yields the protein CASSGEVIKNIQYF.

This rearrangement joins TRBV30 to TRBJ2-3; TRBD2 agrees at 11 bases. The J segment lost 1 base and the V segment lost 4 bases, leaving 4 bases of the junction unmatched. Germline assignment: CDR1 GTSNPN and CDR2 SVGIG (reference sequence). The CDR3 is made up of 15 amino acids. CDR3 nucleotide sequence: TGTGCCTGGACTAGCGGGAGGACCCGCACAGATACGCAGTATTTT. This sequence encodes CAWTSGRTRTDTQYF.

V gene TRBV30 combines with J gene TRBJ1-4; D is unclear. The germline V gene encodes CDR1 GTSNPN and CDR2 SVGIG (reference sequence). The CDR3 sequence is 17 residues long. Trimming left V 2 bases short and J 0 bases short, with 16 bases between. The CDR3 DNA is TGTGCCTGGAGTCCTGTAGGCAGGCCTGCAACTAATGAAAAACTGTTTTTT. Its translation is CAWSPVGRPATNEKLFF.

The rearrangement joins TRBV7-2 to TRBJ2-7; 12 positions match TRBD2. CDR3 length equals 15 residues. Germline CDR1 is SGHTA and CDR2 is FQGNSA. The V and J ends lost 4 bases and 5 bases, in that order; junction bases with no gene match: 6. The CDR3 nucleotides are TGTGCCAGCAGCTCCGACAGACTAGCGGGAGACGAGCAGTACTTC. Protein product: CASSSDRLAGDEQYF.

This chain uses TRBV10-3 with TRBJ2-2, with D perhaps TRBD2 (6 bases). Between the trimmed V and J ends, which lost 10 bases and 1 base, there was a span of 19 bases. The germline V gene encodes CDR1 ENHRY and CDR2 SYGVKD. The CDR3 covers 16 residues. The CDR3 coding sequence is TGTGCCACCAGACCTCATGTAGCGGAGAACACCGGGGAGCTGTTTTTT. Translating gives CATRPHVAENTGELFF.

The genes are TRBV28 and TRBJ1-1; TRBD1 matches at 7 bases. CDR1 MDHEN and CDR2 SYDVKM come from the germline V gene. CDR3 length equals 12 residues. V lost 1 base and J lost 11; bases outside the gene matches: 4. The chain's CDR3 is CASSLSQGEAFF. The CDR3 DNA sequence: TGTGCCAGCAGTTTATCGCAGGGGGAGGCTTTCTTT.

This clone has only one observation. J is TRBJ1-2 and V is TRBV18; 11 bases fit TRBD1. The CDR3 sequence is 16 residues long. Germline V gene data show CDR1 as KGHSH and CDR2 as LQKENI. With 3 bases clipped from V and 4 bases from J, the junction kept 7 bases outside the gene matches. This CDR3 is CASSPTGTGGVYGYTF. CDR3 nucleotides: TGTGCCAGCTCACCTACCGGGACAGGGGGAGTCTATGGCTACACCTTC.

This chain uses TRBV6-5 with TRBJ2-3, with 8 bases fitting TRBD2. The CDR3 sequence is 14 residues long. Per the germline V gene, CDR1 is MNHEY and CDR2 is SVGAGI. The V segment lost 5 bases and the J segment 3 bases; nucleotides outside the gene matches: 4. The DNA of the CDR3 is TGTGCCAGCAGTAAGCGGGAGCCTACAGATACGCAGTATTTT. The encoded protein is CASSKREPTDTQYF.

V and J are TRBV28 and TRBJ1-5; TRBD1 matches 8 bases. CDR3 length: 17 residues. J was trimmed by 2 bases and V by 7 bases; bases with no gene match: 13. CDR1 and CDR2 from the germline V gene are MDHEN and SYDVKM. The CDR3 here is CASTSGGKLLGNQPQHF. The CDR3 nucleotides are TGTGCCAGCACCTCAGGGGGCAAATTACTCGGCAATCAGCCCCAGCATTTT. Combining the CDR3 with reference TRBV28 and TRBJ1-5 gives the whole variable domain DVKVTQSSRYLVKRTGEKVFLECVQDMDHENMFWYRQDPGLGLRLIYFSYDVKMKEKGDIPEGYSVSREKKERFSLILESASTNQTSMYLCASTSGGKLLGNQPQHFGDGTRLSIL.

The rearrangement joins TRBV30 to TRBJ2-5, with 8 bases aligning to TRBD1. This CDR3 spans 16 amino acids. Germline lookup yields CDR1 GTSNPN and CDR2 SVGIG (reference sequence). The trim removed 1 base at V and 3 bases at J, leaving 10 bases unmatched. CDR3 sequence (DNA): TGTGCCTGGAGTGAATGGACAGGGCATGAGGAAGAGACCCAGTACTTC. Translated: CAWSEWTGHEEETQYF.

This chain links TRBV7-9 with TRBJ2-7; D is unresolved. Trimming stripped 5 bases from V and 1 base from J, with 6 bases between. Germline V gene lookup returns CDR1 SEHNR and CDR2 FQNEAQ (reference sequence). This CDR3 has 12 amino acids. The CDR3 region is CASSPPSYEQYF. The CDR3 DNA follows: TGTGCCAGCAGCCCCCCGTCCTACGAGCAGTACTTC.

CDR3 DNA: TGTGCCAGCAGCCAAGGACAAGCCTACGAGCAGTACTTC. Translated, it gives CASSQGQAYEQYF. V and J are TRBV14 and TRBJ2-7; unclear D gene. Per the germline V gene, CDR1 is SGHDN and CDR2 is FVKESK. The CDR3 sequence is 13 residues long. The ends were cut back, 1 base at V and 2 bases at J, with 6 bases in the middle.

The gene calls are TRBV7-6 and TRBJ2-5, with TRBD2 matching 7 bases. Germline V gene lookup returns CDR1 SGHVS and CDR2 FNYEAQ. V gave up 0 bases and J gave up 7 bases; unmatched junction bases: 11. This CDR3 has 16 residues. CDR3: CASSLADSGGRGTQYF. CDR3 nucleotide sequence: TGTGCCAGCAGCTTAGCGGACTCGGGGGGTCGGGGGACCCAGTACTTC. Full variable domain (missing parts from reference TRBV7-6 and TRBJ2-5): GAGVSQSPRYKVTKRGQDVALRCDPISGHVSLYWYRQALGQGPEFLTYFNYEAQQDKSGLPNDRFSAERPEGSISTLTIQRTEQRDSAMYRCASSLADSGGRGTQYFGPGTRLLVL.

The gene calls are TRBV5-1 and TRBJ2-3, with TRBD1 identical over 8 bases. J lost 5 bases, V lost 0 bases, and 5 bases had no gene match. CDR1 and CDR2 (germline): SGHRS, YFSETQ. The CDR3 runs to 15 residues. The CDR3 DNA sequence: TGCGCCAGCAGCTTGGGGGACAGGAGTGGAGATACGCAGTATTTT. It encodes CASSLGDRSGDTQYF.

The chain employs TRBV7-9 and TRBJ2-7; 10 nucleotides line up with TRBD1. CDR1 and CDR2 from the germline V gene are SEHNR and FQNEAQ (reference sequence). The trim removed 5 bases at V and 10 bases at J, leaving 8 bases unmatched. This CDR3 is built from 13 residues. CDR3 residues: CASSLTGTGAQYF. The DNA for the CDR3 is TGTGCCAGCAGCCTTACCGGGACAGGGGCTCAGTACTTC.

This rearrangement joins TRBV11-3 to TRBJ2-1; a possible D gene is TRBD1 (6 bases). The CDR3 spans 16 residues. V was cut by 1 base and J by 5 bases, with 15 bases left in between. The germline gives CDR1 SGHNT, CDR2 YENEEA. The CDR3 loop reads CASSLGVGPGDNEQFF. The CDR3 DNA is TGTGCCAGCAGCTTAGGAGTGGGACCAGGGGACAATGAGCAGTTCTTC.

This chain connects TRBV9 to TRBJ2-3; 8 positions agree with TRBD2. CDR1 and CDR2 from the germline V gene are SGDLS and YYNGEE. This CDR3 contains 14 residues. After removal of 4 bases from V and 4 bases from J, the junction contained 5 bases not matched to a gene. The CDR3 nucleotides are TGTGCCAGCAGCCCAGGCGGGGGGCCAGATACGCAGTATTTT. It specifies CASSPGGGPDTQYF.

This clone was seen ten or more times. The chain links TRBV18 to TRBJ2-7, with a tentative D call TRBD2 (6 bases). CDR1 and CDR2 from the germline V gene are KGHSH and LQKENI. This CDR3 comprises 13 residues. Trimming left V 6 bases short and J 4 bases short, with 13 bases between. CDR3 loop: CASSRLSGYEQYF. The CDR3 DNA follows: TGTGCCAGCTCCCGTCTAAGCGGGTACGAGCAGTACTTC.

This chain joins TRBV5-1 and TRBJ2-1; 8 nucleotides align to TRBD2. The CDR3 spans 16 residues. The V and J ends lost 0 bases and 8 bases, in that order; junction bases with no gene match: 10. Germline assignment: CDR1 SGHRS and CDR2 YFSETQ. The CDR3 bases are TGCGCCAGCAGCTTGGGGACGGGAGGGTCATCGCATGAGCAGTTCTTC. It specifies CASSLGTGGSSHEQFF. The full variable domain, in which reference TRBV5-1 and TRBJ2-1 provide the parts outside the CDR3, is KAGVTQTPRYLIKTRGQQVTLSCSPISGHRSVSWYQQTPGQGLQFLFEYFSETQRNKGNFPGRFSGRQFSNSRSEMNVSTLELGDSALYLCASSLGTGGSSHEQFFGPGTRLTVL.

The chain is built from TRBV6-1 and TRBJ2-3; 10 bases line up with TRBD2. The CDR3 loop spans 15 amino acids. V shed 6 bases and J 4 bases; nucleotides not matched to a gene: 7. Germline values: CDR1 MNHNS, CDR2 SASEGT. The CDR3, as DNA: TGTGCCAGCAGATGGGGGCTAGCGGGAGCAGATACGCAGTATTTT. Its protein is CASRWGLAGADTQYF.

This clone appeared a few times. This chain uses TRBV27 with TRBJ1-6, with a weak D call TRBD1 (6 bases). V was trimmed by 6 bases and J by 3 bases, leaving 9 bases between them. There are 14 residues in the CDR3. The germline gives CDR1 MNHEY, CDR2 SMNVEV (reference sequence). CDR3 DNA sequence: TGTGCCAGCAGGGGACAAAACTATAATTCACCCCTCCACTTT. Amino acid sequence: CASRGQNYNSPLHF.

This chain links TRBV23-1 with TRBJ2-5, with D maybe TRBD2 (6 bases). TRBV23-1 is sorted into the ORF group, with uncertain function. The CDR3 spans 14 residues. Trimming shortened V by 6 bases and J by 7 bases, and 18 bases separated the two germline ends. CDR3: CASRPYGGQGTQYF. CDR3 DNA: TGCGCCAGCAGACCGTATGGAGGGCAGGGGACCCAGTACTTC.

The V gene is TRBV6-5, the J gene TRBJ2-4; 8 positions agree with TRBD2. Per germline, CDR1 MNHEY and CDR2 SVGAGI. The CDR3 length is 15 residues. J lost 9 bases, V lost 2 bases, and 9 bases had no gene match. The CDR3 region has the DNA TGTGCCAGCAGTTACGTAGCGGGATCGACGGCCATTCAGTACTTC. It specifies CASSYVAGSTAIQYF.

This clone appeared once. The chain is built from TRBV4-2 and TRBJ2-5; a possible D gene is TRBD2 (5 bases). The germline V gene encodes CDR1 LGHNA and CDR2 YNFKEQ. This CDR3 spans 14 amino acids. With 3 bases removed from V and 4 bases from J, the gap between germline ends came to 12 bases. The CDR3 region is CASSQMGAGETQYF. The CDR3 DNA follows: TGTGCCAGCAGCCAGATGGGAGCAGGAGAGACCCAGTACTTC.

The chain has TRBV9 and TRBJ1-1; no clear D gene. Germline lookup yields CDR1 SGDLS and CDR2 YYNGEE. This CDR3 spans 14 amino acids. The V end lost 3 bases, the J end lost 3 bases, and 12 bases lay between the germline ends. The chain's CDR3 is CASSALGRDTEAFF. The CDR3, as DNA: TGTGCCAGCAGCGCCCTGGGGAGGGACACTGAAGCTTTCTTT.

The chain carries TRBV7-3 and TRBJ2-1, with 10 positions matching TRBD1. The CDR3 is made up of 16 amino acids. Germline V gene sequence: CDR1 SGHTA, CDR2 FQGTGA. The V segment lost 5 bases and the J segment 6 bases; nucleotides outside the gene matches: 10. CDR3 protein: CASSRSRDRGSNEQFF. The CDR3 DNA sequence: TGTGCCAGCAGCCGATCACGGGACAGGGGTAGCAATGAGCAGTTCTTC.

V gene TRBV19 combines with J gene TRBJ1-2; 8 nucleotides line up with TRBD1. This CDR3 comprises 16 residues. Trimming removed 5 bases from V and 3 bases from J; junction bases left unmatched: 11. Per germline, CDR1 LNHDA and CDR2 SQIVND (reference sequence). The CDR3, as DNA: TGTGCCAGTAGTCCCGGGACAGGCCGTAGCGACTATGGCTACACCTTC. Its protein product is CASSPGTGRSDYGYTF. Supplemented by reference TRBV19 and TRBJ1-2, the full variable domain reads DGGITQSPKYLFRKEGQNVTLSCEQNLNHDAMYWYRQDPGQGLRLIYYSQIVNDFQKGDIAEGYSVSREKKESFPLTVTSAQKNPTAFYLCASSPGTGRSDYGYTFGSGTRLTVV.

This clone was seen only once. The chain is built from TRBV5-8 and TRBJ2-6, with 7 bases fitting TRBD1. CDR3 length: 17 residues. Losses at the gene ends were 1 base for V and 2 bases for J; bases not matched to a gene: 6. Germline lookup yields CDR1 SGHTS and CDR2 YDEGEE. CDR3: CASSLYGTVTGANVLTF. CDR3 bases: TGTGCCAGCAGCTTGTACGGGACAGTCACTGGGGCCAACGTCCTGACTTTC.